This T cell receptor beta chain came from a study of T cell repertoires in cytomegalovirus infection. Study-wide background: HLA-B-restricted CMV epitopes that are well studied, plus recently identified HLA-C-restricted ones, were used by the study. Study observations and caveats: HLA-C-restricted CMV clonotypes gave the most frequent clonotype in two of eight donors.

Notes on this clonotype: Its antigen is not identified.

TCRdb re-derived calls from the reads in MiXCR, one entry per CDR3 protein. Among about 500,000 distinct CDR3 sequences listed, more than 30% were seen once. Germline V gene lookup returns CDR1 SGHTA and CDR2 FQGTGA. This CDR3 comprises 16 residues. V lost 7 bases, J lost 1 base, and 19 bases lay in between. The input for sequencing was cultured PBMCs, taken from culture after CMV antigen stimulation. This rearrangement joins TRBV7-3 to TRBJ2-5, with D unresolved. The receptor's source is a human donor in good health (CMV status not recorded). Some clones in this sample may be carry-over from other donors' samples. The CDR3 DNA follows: TGTGCCAGCAATTTATCTGCCCAGGCGGTCCAAGAGACCCAGTACTTC. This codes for CASNLSAQAVQETQYF.